Below are 24 T cell receptor beta chains sequenced from a single sample in a study of T cell responses to AZD1222 COVID-19 vaccine. The protocol was immunoSEQ multiplex PCR, while the TCRdb copy is restricted to in-frame clones and leaves out a portion. The sample has some 97,000 clones, more than 70% seen once. Here the sequenced sample was peripheral blood, taken on day 0 of MenACWY control vaccination. These receptors came from an adult in good health.

The chain has TRBV21-1 and TRBJ2-2; the table's D call TRBD2 went unverified against the DNA. TRBV21-1 is termed a pseudogene. The CDR3 is 13 amino acids. CDR3 DNA: TGTGCCGGAGGGATCTGTGGCACCGGGGAGCTGTTTTTT. As protein: CAGGICGTGELFF.

The rearrangement joins TRBV11-2 to TRBJ1-5, with D unclear. Germline CDR1 is SGHAT and CDR2 is FQNNGV. This CDR3 is built from 14 residues. Deletions cut 3 bases from V and 4 bases from J, with 10 bases between. In DNA, the CDR3 is TGTGCCAGCAGCTTGGACCGGGGAAATCAGCCCCAGCATTTT. Translating it yields CASSLDRGNQPQHF. The variable domain in full, with the rest retrieved from reference TRBV11-2 and TRBJ1-5, is EAGVAQSPRYKIIEKRQSVAFWCNPISGHATLYWYQQILGQGPKLLIQFQNNGVVDDSQLPKDRFSAERLKGVDSTLKIQPAKLEDSAVYLCASSLDRGNQPQHFGDGTRLSIL.

The chain carries TRBV5-1 and TRBJ1-4, with 9 positions matching TRBD1. Germline V gene data show CDR1 as SGHRS and CDR2 as YFSETQ. The CDR3 is made up of 16 amino acids. With 4 bases clipped from V and 7 bases from J, the junction kept 11 bases outside the gene matches. The CDR3 spells CASSETGQGRSEKLFF. The CDR3, as DNA: TGCGCCAGCAGCGAGACGGGACAGGGAAGGTCTGAAAAACTGTTTTTT.

This chain uses TRBV19 with TRBJ1-3, with D perhaps matching TRBD1 (6 bases). The CDR3 is made up of 15 amino acids. CDR1 and CDR2 from the germline V gene are LNHDA and SQIVND (reference sequence). V dropped 6 bases and J dropped 0 bases, with 12 bases sitting between them. The CDR3 here is CASRDSGDSGNTIYF. CDR3 in DNA: TGTGCCAGTAGGGACAGCGGAGACTCTGGAAACACCATATATTTT.

Here the CDR3 reads CASSQDRAGGNSPLHF. CDR3 sequence (DNA): TGCGCCAGCAGCCAAGATAGGGCAGGGGGTAATTCACCCCTCCACTTT. This chain uses TRBV4-3 with TRBJ1-6; 7 bases agree with TRBD1. Germline V CDR1 and CDR2: LGHNA, YSLEER. This CDR3 contains 16 residues. V lost 0 bases and J lost 6; bases outside the gene matches: 5.

This chain connects TRBV9 to TRBJ1-2; TRBD1 matches 7 bases. V lost 0 bases and J lost 6; bases outside the gene matches: 2. Germline CDR1 is SGDLS and CDR2 is YYNGEE. The CDR3 is 13 residues long. CDR3: CASSVDRGDGYTF. The DNA for the CDR3 is TGTGCCAGCAGCGTAGACAGGGGAGATGGCTACACCTTC.

This clone was recorded once. The chain has TRBV19 and TRBJ1-1, with D maybe TRBD1 (6 bases). V was shortened by 5 bases and J by 5 bases, with 12 bases between the two germline ends. Germline-derived CDR1 and CDR2 are LNHDA and SQIVND (reference sequence). CDR3 size: 13 residues. CDR3 protein: CASSVRGRTEAFF. CDR3 coding DNA: TGTGCCAGTAGTGTCAGGGGTCGGACTGAAGCTTTCTTT.

The genes are TRBV11-3 and TRBJ1-4, with no clear D. The CDR3 has 13 amino acids. Germline V gene data show CDR1 as SGHNT and CDR2 as YENEEA. The V gene lost 0 bases and the J gene lost 6 bases, with 5 bases spanning the gap. The CDR3 DNA reads TGTGCCAGCAGCTTAGATCGGGATGAAAAACTGTTTTTT. Translation: CASSLDRDEKLFF.

This rearrangement joins TRBV19 to TRBJ2-2; TRBD2 agrees at 9 bases. V gave up 5 bases and J gave up 6 bases; unmatched junction bases: 13. CDR3 size: 17 residues. The germline gives CDR1 LNHDA, CDR2 SQIVND (reference sequence). CDR3 in DNA: TGTGCCAGTAGTCCAAGGGGTAGCGGGAGTAACCCCGGGGAGCTGTTTTTT. Translation: CASSPRGSGSNPGELFF.

The rearrangement uses TRBV29-1 and TRBJ2-3; D unresolved. V lost 6 bases and J 3 bases, leaving 16 bases between the germline ends. CDR3 size: 14 residues. From germline, CDR1 is SQVTM and CDR2 ANQGSEA. CDR3 DNA sequence: TGCAGCGTCGGAACGGTTTCCTGGACAGATACGCAGTATTTT. This sequence encodes CSVGTVSWTDTQYF.

CDR3 protein: CASSWDGYEKLFF. CDR3 nucleotides: TGTGCCAGCAGCTGGGACGGATATGAAAAACTGTTTTTT. This sequence joins TRBV5-5 and TRBJ1-4, with a weak D call TRBD1 (5 bases). V lost 3 bases and J lost 6, with 9 bases in between. There are 13 residues in the CDR3. Germline V gives CDR1 SGHKS, CDR2 YYEKEE (reference sequence).

This chain's CDR3 is CASSFRRSYEQYF. The DNA of the CDR3 is TGTGCCAGCAGCTTCCGTAGGTCCTACGAGCAGTACTTC. The chain combines TRBV12-3 or TRBV12-4 with TRBJ2-7; D uncertain. V was pared by 6 bases and J by 1 base, with 10 bases between. CDR3 size: 13 residues.

The chain recombines TRBV28 with TRBJ2-5; TRBD2 might be the D (7 bases). V shed 5 bases and J shed 4 bases, with 11 bases lying between them. The CDR3 has 13 amino acids. Germline values: CDR1 MDHEN, CDR2 SYDVKM. The CDR3 coding sequence is TGTGCCAGCAGTAGGGGGGGATCAGAGACCCAGTACTTC. This gives the protein CASSRGGSETQYF.

The chain joins TRBV27 to TRBJ1-2, with TRBD1 identical over 7 bases. V gave up 6 bases and J gave up 2 bases; unmatched junction bases: 12. The CDR3 length is 16 residues. Germline V CDR1 and CDR2: MNHEY, SMNVEV (reference sequence). The CDR3 DNA follows: TGTGCCAGCAGCCTTGGGACAGCCCCACAAAACTATGGCTACACCTTC. The encoded protein is CASSLGTAPQNYGYTF.

The CDR3 DNA follows: TGTGCCAGCAGCTTAGTCGGGGGTGCGGAGCATTACAATGAGCAGTTCTTC. Translated: CASSLVGGAEHYNEQFF. The chain has TRBV7-8 and TRBJ2-1; D may be TRBD2 (6 bases). The CDR3 runs 17 residues. In germline, CDR1 is SGHVS, CDR2 FQNEAQ. The V gene lost 1 base and the J gene lost 4 bases, with 17 bases spanning the gap.

DNA for the CDR3: TGTGCCAGCAGCGATCGGGTTGGAACTGAAGCTTTCTTT. Its protein is CASSDRVGTEAFF. The chain couples TRBV9 to TRBJ1-1; D unclear. Trimming pared 3 bases from V and 5 bases from J, leaving 11 bases between. CDR3 length equals 13 residues. CDR1 and CDR2 from the germline V gene are SGDLS and YYNGEE.

J is TRBJ1-5 and V is TRBV2; TRBD1 is a possible D gene (5 bases). Germline CDR1 and CDR2: SNHLY and FYNNEI. The CDR3 consists of 14 residues. Trimming removed 10 bases at V and 5 bases at J, with 18 bases between. The CDR3 coding sequence is TGTGCCACGGGGACCCCCGGGGTTGATCAGCCCCAGCATTTT. Translated: CATGTPGVDQPQHF.

This chain joins TRBV24-1 and TRBJ2-2; D remains ambiguous. The CDR3 contains 13 residues. V shed 4 bases and J shed 7 bases, with 9 bases lying between them. The germline CDR1 and CDR2 sequences are KGHDR and SFDVKD. The CDR3 reads CATSESWGGELFF. The CDR3 DNA is TGTGCCACCAGTGAATCCTGGGGCGGGGAGCTGTTTTTT.

The chain couples TRBV19 to TRBJ1-1; D is uncertain. There are 13 residues in the CDR3. Trimming shortened V by 5 bases and J by 4 bases, and 11 bases separated the two germline ends. Germline V lookup: CDR1 LNHDA, CDR2 SQIVND (reference sequence). CDR3 nucleotides: TGTGCCAGTAGTTCGGGTCTTGGCACTGAAGCTTTCTTT. Residues: CASSSGLGTEAFF. Looking up the rest from reference TRBV19 and TRBJ1-1 gives the full variable domain: DGGITQSPKYLFRKEGQNVTLSCEQNLNHDAMYWYRQDPGQGLRLIYYSQIVNDFQKGDIAEGYSVSREKKESFPLTVTSAQKNPTAFYLCASSSGLGTEAFFGQGTRLTVV.

The rearrangement uses TRBV5-4 and TRBJ1-1; D is unresolved. The CDR3 sequence is 13 residues long. Germline V lookup: CDR1 SGHNT, CDR2 YYREEE (reference sequence). V gave up 5 bases and J gave up 4 bases, with 12 bases separating them. DNA of the CDR3: TGTGCCAGCAGAAGTCCGAACGGCACTGAAGCTTTCTTT. This codes for CASRSPNGTEAFF.

The chain couples TRBV29-1 to TRBJ2-7; the match to TRBD1 covers 7 bases. Germline values: CDR1 SQVTM, CDR2 ANQGSEA. Trimming took 1 base from V and 11 from J; bases not matched to a gene: 8. This CDR3 comprises 12 residues. CDR3 bases: TGCAGCGTTGAAGCCACAGGGGCAGGAGAGTACTTC. Protein: CSVEATGAGEYF.

The J gene is TRBJ1-5, the V gene TRBV6-1; D uncertain. The CDR3 consists of 13 residues. CDR1 is MNHNS and CDR2 is SASEGT in the germline V gene. V was shortened by 3 bases and J by 3 bases, with 6 bases between the two germline ends. The CDR3 nucleotides read TGTGCCAGCAGTGAGACCTTCAATCAGCCCCAGCATTTT. Its translation is CASSETFNQPQHF.

The chain employs TRBV30 and TRBJ1-5, with a tentative D call TRBD1 (6 bases). This CDR3 comprises 15 residues. The germline gives CDR1 GTSNPN, CDR2 SVGIG (reference sequence). V was pared by 0 bases and J by 10 bases, with 19 bases between. The CDR3 DNA reads as TGTGCCTGGAGTGTACTTTCGGGGGCCAGAGGCCCCCAGCATTTT. This sequence encodes CAWSVLSGARGPQHF.

CDR3 nucleotides: TGTGCCAGCAGTACAGGGGTGGGGAGCACTGAAGCTTTCTTT. It yields the protein CASSTGVGSTEAFF. V is TRBV6-5 and J is TRBJ1-1; 7 positions match TRBD1. Germline values: CDR1 MNHEY, CDR2 SVGAGI. This CDR3 is 14 amino acids long. J lost 4 bases, V lost 5 bases, and 7 bases had no gene match.